This T cell receptor beta chain derives from a study of OX40 agonist ivuxolimab in advanced cancers. Study-level background: Under the entry rules, prior anti-PD-1, anti-PD-L1 or anti-CTLA-4 therapy was allowed, and about 40% had some.

Profiling relied on immunoSEQ multiplex PCR, and the TCRdb table lists in-frame clones only, not all of them. The sample lists 55,000 to 75,000 clones; 85% were seen once. Study-wide findings and caveats: The mean number of expanded clones was higher in CD8+ T cells than in CD4+.

Of note for this clone: Its antigen is undetermined.

The study sampled blood at baseline, cycle 4 day 1, and cycle 7 day 1. This sequence was found in an adult with an advanced solid tumor such as melanoma, head and neck, liver or kidney cancer. The input for sequencing was CD4+ or CD8+ T cells sorted from blood, taken in a trial of the OX40 agonist ivuxolimab.

CDR3 protein: CASSHSDSNQPQHF. CDR3 DNA: TGCGCCAGCAGCCATTCGGACAGCAATCAGCCCCAGCATTTT. The rearrangement joins TRBV4-1 to TRBJ1-5; D not certain. Germline CDR1 is MGHRA and CDR2 is YSYEKL. This CDR3 comprises 14 residues. V was shortened by 3 bases and J by 1 base, with 7 bases between the two germline ends.